This T cell receptor (beta chain) was obtained from a study of blood T cell repertoires in COVID-19. The V gene's germline CDR1 is SQVTM and CDR2 ANQGSEA. This CDR3 contains 13 residues. V dropped 5 bases and J dropped 3 bases, with 13 bases sitting between them. Clones were sequenced by immunoSEQ multiplex PCR, and TCRdb holds only the in-frame ones, with some missing. The sample lists about 130,000 clones, approximately 74% occurring once. The V call is TRBV29-1, the J call TRBJ1-1, with D unresolved. This sequence originates from a man aged 60 to 75 with acute or convalescent COVID-19. What was sequenced was peripheral blood. The CDR3 DNA follows: TGCAGCGTTCTAGGAGGTTGGTACACTGAAGCTTTCTTT. Protein: CSVLGGWYTEAFF.